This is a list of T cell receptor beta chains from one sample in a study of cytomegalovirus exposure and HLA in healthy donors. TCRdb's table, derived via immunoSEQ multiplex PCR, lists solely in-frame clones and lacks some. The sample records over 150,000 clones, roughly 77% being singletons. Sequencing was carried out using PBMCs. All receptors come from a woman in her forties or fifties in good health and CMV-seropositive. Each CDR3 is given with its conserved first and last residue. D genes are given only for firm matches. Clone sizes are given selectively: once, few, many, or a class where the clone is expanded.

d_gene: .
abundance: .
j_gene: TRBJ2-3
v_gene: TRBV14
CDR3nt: TGTGCCAGCAGCCAACTTAGGCAGGGAGGAGCAGATACGCAGTATTTT
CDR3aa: CASSQLRQGGADTQYF

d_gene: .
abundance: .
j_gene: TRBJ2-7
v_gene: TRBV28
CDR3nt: TGTGCCAGCAGTTCCCGCAGTTATGCCTACGAGCAGTACTTC
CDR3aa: CASSSRSYAYEQYF

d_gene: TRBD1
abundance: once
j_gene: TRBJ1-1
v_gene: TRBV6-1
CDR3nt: TGTGCCAGCAGACCCCAGACAGGGGATTTGGCTGAAGCTTTCTTT
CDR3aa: CASRPQTGDLAEAFF

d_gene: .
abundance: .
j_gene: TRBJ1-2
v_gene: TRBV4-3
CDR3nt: TGCGCCAGCAGCCAAGATTTCGACCGCAGCGGGGGCTACACCTTC
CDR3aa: CASSQDFDRSGGYTF

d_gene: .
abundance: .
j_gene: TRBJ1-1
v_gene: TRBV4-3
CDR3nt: TGCGCCAGCAGACGAGGGATGAACACTGAAGCTTTCTTT
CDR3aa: CASRRGMNTEAFF

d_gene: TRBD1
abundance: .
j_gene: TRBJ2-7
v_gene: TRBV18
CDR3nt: TGTGCCAGCTCACCCACAGGGGATGAGCAGTACTTC
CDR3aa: CASSPTGDEQYF

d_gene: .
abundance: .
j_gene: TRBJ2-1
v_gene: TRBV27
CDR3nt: TGTGCCAGCAGTTACAGGCCCTACAATGAGCAGTTCTTC
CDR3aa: CASSYRPYNEQFF

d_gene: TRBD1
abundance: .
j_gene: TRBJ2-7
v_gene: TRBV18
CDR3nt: TGTGCCAGCTCACCTCGGACAGGGCTCTACGAGCAGTACTTC
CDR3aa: CASSPRTGLYEQYF

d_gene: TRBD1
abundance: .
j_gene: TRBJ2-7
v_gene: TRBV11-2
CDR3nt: TGTGCCAGCAGCTTCCTCCCGGACAGGGGGCACGAGCAGTACTTC
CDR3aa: CASSFLPDRGHEQYF

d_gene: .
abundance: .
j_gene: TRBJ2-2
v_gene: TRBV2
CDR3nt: TGTGCCAGCACCCGTGAGACGAACACCGGGGAGCTGTTTTTT
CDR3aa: CASTRETNTGELFF

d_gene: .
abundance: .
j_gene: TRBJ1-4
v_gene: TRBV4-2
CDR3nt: TGTGCCAGCAGCCACGGGCCGACGGGGGCAACTAATGAAAAACTGTTTTTT
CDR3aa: CASSHGPTGATNEKLFF

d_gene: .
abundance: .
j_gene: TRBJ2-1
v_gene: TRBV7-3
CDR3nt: TGTGCCAGCAGACAAAACCCCGGGAATGAGCAGTTCTTC
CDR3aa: CASRQNPGNEQFF

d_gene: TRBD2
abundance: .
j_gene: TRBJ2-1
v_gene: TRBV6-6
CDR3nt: TGTGCCAGCAGACCGGGACTAGCGGGAGTAAATGAGCAGTTCTTC
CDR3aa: CASRPGLAGVNEQFF

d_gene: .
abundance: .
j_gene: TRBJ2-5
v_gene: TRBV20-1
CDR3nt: TGCAGTGCTTCAGGGGAGACCCAGTACTTC
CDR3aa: CSASGETQYF

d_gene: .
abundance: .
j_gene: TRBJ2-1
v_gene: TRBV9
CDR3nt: TGTGCCAGCAGCTCCCGAGCGGAAACACCTATAGGGGAGCAGTTCTTC
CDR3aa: CASSSRAETPIGEQFF

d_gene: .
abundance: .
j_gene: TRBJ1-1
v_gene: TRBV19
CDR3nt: TGTGCCAGTAGTATCCAGGGGCGCTTAATGAACACTGAAGCTTTCTTT
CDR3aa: CASSIQGRLMNTEAFF

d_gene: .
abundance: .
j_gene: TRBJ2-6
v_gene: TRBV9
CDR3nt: TGTGCCAGCAGCCCCCCAGGGGCCAACGTCCTGACTTTC
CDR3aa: CASSPPGANVLTF

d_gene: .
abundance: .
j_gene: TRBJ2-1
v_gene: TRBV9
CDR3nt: TGTGCCAGCAGCACGCGAGGTTTCGCCTACAATGAGCAGTTCTTC
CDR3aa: CASSTRGFAYNEQFF

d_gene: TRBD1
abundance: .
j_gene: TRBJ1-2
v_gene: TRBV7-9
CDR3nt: TGTGCCAGCAGCAATACAGGGGTGCATGGCTACACCTTC
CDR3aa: CASSNTGVHGYTF

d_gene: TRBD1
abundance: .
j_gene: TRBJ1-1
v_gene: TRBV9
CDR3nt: TGTGCCAGCAGCGTAGGGGACAGGGGAGCTGAAGCTTTCTTT
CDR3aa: CASSVGDRGAEAFF

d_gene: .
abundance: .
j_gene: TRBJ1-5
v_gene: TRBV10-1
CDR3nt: TGCGCCAGCAGTACTTTCCCCCGGTGGGACATAAAAAATCAGCCCCAGCATTTT
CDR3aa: CASSTFPRWDIKNQPQHF

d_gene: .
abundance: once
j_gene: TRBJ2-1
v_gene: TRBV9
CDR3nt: TGTGCCAGCAGCGAGAGGGGGGGCTTATACAATGAGCAGTTCTTC
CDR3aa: CASSERGGLYNEQFF

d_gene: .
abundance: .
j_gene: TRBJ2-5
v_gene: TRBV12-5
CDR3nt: TGTGCTAGTGGTTTGAGAAACAAGGAGACCCAGTACTTC
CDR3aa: CASGLRNKETQYF

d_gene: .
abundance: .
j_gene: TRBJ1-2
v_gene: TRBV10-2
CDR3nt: TGCGCCAGCAGTGAGCCTAGGGGGACCCTTGGCTACACCTTC
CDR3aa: CASSEPRGTLGYTF

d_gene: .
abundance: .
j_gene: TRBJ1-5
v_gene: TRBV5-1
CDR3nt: TGCGCCAGCAGCTTAGATCCGGGGGGTAGCAATCAGCCCCAGCATTTT
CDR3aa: CASSLDPGGSNQPQHF

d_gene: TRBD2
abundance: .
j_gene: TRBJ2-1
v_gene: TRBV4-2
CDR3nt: TGTGCCAGCAGCCAAGCGGGACTAGCGGGAGATCGCGATGAGCAGTTCTTC
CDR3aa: CASSQAGLAGDRDEQFF

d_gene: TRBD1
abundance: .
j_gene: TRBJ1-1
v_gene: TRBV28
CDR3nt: TGTGCCAGCAACGTAGGACAGGGTTTCACTGAAGCTTTCTTT
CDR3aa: CASNVGQGFTEAFF

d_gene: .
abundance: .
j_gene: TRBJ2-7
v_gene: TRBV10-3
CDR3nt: TGTGCCATCGGAGGGGGCAGTCGCTACGAGCAGTACTTC
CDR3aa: CAIGGGSRYEQYF

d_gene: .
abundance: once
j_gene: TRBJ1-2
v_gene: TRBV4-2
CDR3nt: TGTGCCAGCAGCCAAGGTGAAGGGACTGCCTATGGCTACACCTTC
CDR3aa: CASSQGEGTAYGYTF

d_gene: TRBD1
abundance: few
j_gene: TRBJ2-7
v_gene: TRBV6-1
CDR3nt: TGTGCCAGCGGAATCGCTCCGGGACAGGGGTACGAGCAGTACTTC
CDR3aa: CASGIAPGQGYEQYF

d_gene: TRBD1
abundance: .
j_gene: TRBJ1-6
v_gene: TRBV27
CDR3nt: TGTGCCAGCAGTTTGTGGGACAGGGATTCACCCCTCCACTTT
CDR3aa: CASSLWDRDSPLHF

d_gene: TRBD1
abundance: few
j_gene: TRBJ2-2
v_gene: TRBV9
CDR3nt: TGTGCCAGCAGCGTAGCAGGGACAGTGAACACCGGGGAGCTGTTTTTT
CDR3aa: CASSVAGTVNTGELFF

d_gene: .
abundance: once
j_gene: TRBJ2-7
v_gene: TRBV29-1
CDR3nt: TGCAGCGTTGAGGGTGAGGGCTACGAGCAGTACTTC
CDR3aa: CSVEGEGYEQYF

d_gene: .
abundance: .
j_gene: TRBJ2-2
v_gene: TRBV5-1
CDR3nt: TGCGCCAGCACCACGGGGTCCGGGGATGCCGGGGAGCTGTTTTTT
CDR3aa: CASTTGSGDAGELFF

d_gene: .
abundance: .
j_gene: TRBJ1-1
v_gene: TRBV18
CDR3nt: TGTGCCAGCTCACCGAGTCTGAACACTGAAGCTTTCTTT
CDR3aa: CASSPSLNTEAFF

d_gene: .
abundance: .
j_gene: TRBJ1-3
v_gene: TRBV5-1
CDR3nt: TGCGCCAGCAGCATGGACGGGAGCTCTGGAAACACCATATATTTT
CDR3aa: CASSMDGSSGNTIYF

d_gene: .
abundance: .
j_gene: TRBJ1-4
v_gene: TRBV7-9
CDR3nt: TGTGCCAGCAGCCCTAGGGAGGAGGATGAAAAACTGTTTTTT
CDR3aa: CASSPREEDEKLFF

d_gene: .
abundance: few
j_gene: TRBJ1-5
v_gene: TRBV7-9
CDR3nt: TGTGCCAGCAGCTTAGACGGGAATCAGCCCCAGCATTTT
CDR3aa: CASSLDGNQPQHF

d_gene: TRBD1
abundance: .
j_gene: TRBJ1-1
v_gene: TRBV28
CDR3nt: TGTGCCAGCAGTATACGGACAGGGGTAGGGAACACTGAAGCTTTCTTT
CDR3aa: CASSIRTGVGNTEAFF

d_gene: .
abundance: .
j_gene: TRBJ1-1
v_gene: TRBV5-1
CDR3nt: TGCGCCAGCAGCCCGGAGAGGCAGAGAGGGACTGAAGCTTTCTTT
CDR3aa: CASSPERQRGTEAFF

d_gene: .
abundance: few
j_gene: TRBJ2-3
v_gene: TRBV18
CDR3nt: TGTGCCAGCTCACCGTTCACAGAAAAAGATTCTATCACAGATACGCAGTATTTT
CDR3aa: CASSPFTEKDSITDTQYF